The 21 T cell receptor beta chains below all came from one sample that was sequenced in a study of spatial heterogeneity in lung cancer. Time point specified: sample taken at primary tumor resection. MiXCR, applied by TCRdb to the 5' RACE reads, yields one record per CDR3 protein. The data show tens of thousands of distinct CDR3 sequences, approximately 5.8% seen once. The input for sequencing was PBMCs, taken at surgery. The receptor set was obtained from a male donor with early-stage non-small cell lung cancer.

The V call is TRBV7-3, the J call TRBJ2-3, with TRBD1 as a possible D gene (6 bases). Germline CDR1 reads SGHTA; CDR2 reads FQGTGA. The CDR3 spans 14 residues. Trimming removed 3 bases at V and 6 bases at J, with 13 bases between. The CDR3, as DNA: TGTGCCAGCAGCTTGATGCAGGGGATGGATACGCAGTATTTT. Translation: CASSLMQGMDTQYF.

This clonotype was recorded at least ten times. The CDR3 sequence is CASSTTGLIAGDAKNIQYF. The DNA for the CDR3 is TGTGCCAGCAGTACTACGGGACTTATAGCGGGAGATGCCAAAAACATTCAGTACTTC. This chain connects TRBV6-2 or TRBV6-3 to TRBJ2-4; 9 nucleotides line up with TRBD2. V lost 5 bases, J lost 1 base, and 15 bases stayed unmatched. In germline, CDR1 is MNHEY, CDR2 SVGEGT. This CDR3 has 19 residues.

This clonotype was observed a few times. V usage is TRBV28 and J usage is TRBJ2-2, with 10 positions matching TRBD2. After removal of 7 bases from V and 3 bases from J, the junction contained 2 bases not matched to a gene. The germline gives CDR1 MDHEN, CDR2 SYDVKM. The CDR3 has 14 amino acids. CDR3 DNA: TGTGCCAGCACCCTAGCGGGGGACACCGGGGAGCTGTTTTTT. Translating it yields CASTLAGDTGELFF.

The rearrangement joins TRBV28 to TRBJ2-6, with D tentatively TRBD1 or TRBD2 (7 bases each). Per germline, CDR1 MDHEN and CDR2 SYDVKM. Trimming removed 5 bases from V and 1 base from J, with 15 bases in between. The CDR3 sequence is 17 residues long. DNA of the CDR3: TGTGCCAGCAGTGACGACAGGGAGGGGTCTGGGGCCAACGTCCTGACTTTC. Translating it yields CASSDDREGSGANVLTF.

At least ten counts were recorded for this clonotype. The rearrangement links TRBV28 to TRBJ2-1; D not resolved. The CDR3 consists of 12 residues. CDR1 is MDHEN, CDR2 SYDVKM, per germline. V lost 7 bases and J lost 10, with 14 bases in between. CDR3 residues: CASTSHLGEQFF. The CDR3 DNA sequence: TGTGCCAGCACCTCCCATCTAGGGGAGCAGTTCTTC.

This clonotype appeared many times. The V gene is TRBV28, the J gene TRBJ1-2, with 7 positions matching TRBD1. Germline V gene lookup returns CDR1 MDHEN and CDR2 SYDVKM. Trimming removed 4 bases from V and 0 bases from J; junction bases left unmatched: 2. The CDR3 consists of 14 residues. CDR3 DNA sequence: TGTGCCAGCAGTTACAGGGGAGCTAACTATGGCTACACCTTC. This encodes CASSYRGANYGYTF.

The chain employs TRBV7-2 and TRBJ2-5; possibly TRBD1 or TRBD2 for D (5 bases each). Trimming removed 1 base at V and 4 bases at J, with 13 bases between. The germline V gene has CDR1 SGHTA and CDR2 FQGNSA. The CDR3 runs 15 residues. The CDR3 loop reads CASSLGGPLGETQYF. For the CDR3, the DNA is TGTGCCAGCAGCTTAGGGGGCCCACTAGGAGAGACCCAGTACTTC.

The chain has TRBV6-5 and TRBJ1-5; D possibly corresponds to TRBD1 (5 bases). V was pared by 2 bases and J by 5 bases, with 10 bases between. Per germline, CDR1 MNHEY and CDR2 SVGAGI. CDR3 size: 14 residues. This chain's CDR3 is CASSYKGPDQPQHF. CDR3 DNA: TGTGCCAGCAGTTACAAGGGGCCCGATCAGCCCCAGCATTTT.

This clonotype has at least ten counts. The chain's CDR3 is CASVHLRKNTEAFF. In DNA form, the CDR3 reads TGTGCCAGCGTACATCTCAGGAAGAACACTGAAGCTTTCTTT. The chain combines TRBV27 with TRBJ1-1; D gene ambiguous. The V end was cut by 8 bases, the J end by 1 base, with 14 bases between. The germline gives CDR1 MNHEY, CDR2 SMNVEV (reference sequence). There are 14 residues in the CDR3.

In its sample, this clonotype was seen many times. V gene TRBV29-1 combines with J gene TRBJ1-2; TRBD1 agrees at 7 bases. V lost 0 bases and J lost 4; bases outside the gene matches: 8. This CDR3 comprises 15 residues. Per the germline V gene, CDR1 is SQVTM and CDR2 is ANQGSEA. CDR3 sequence reads: CSVEDPIQGLYGYTF. The CDR3 bases are TGCAGCGTTGAAGATCCTATACAGGGGCTCTATGGCTACACCTTC.

This clonotype was counted ten times or more. The gene calls are TRBV29-1 and TRBJ2-2, with D uncertain. V gave up 3 bases and J gave up 0 bases, with 2 bases separating them. The CDR3 covers 12 residues. Germline V CDR1 and CDR2: SQVTM, ANQGSEA. The CDR3 DNA reads TGCAGCGTTGAGGCGAACACCGGGGAGCTGTTTTTT. It yields the protein CSVEANTGELFF.

This clonotype was seen many times. The V gene is TRBV28, the J gene TRBJ2-1; D may match TRBD1 or TRBD2 (5 bases each). CDR1 and CDR2 (germline): MDHEN, SYDVKM. CDR3 size: 13 residues. V dropped 6 bases and J dropped 9 bases, with 15 bases sitting between them. The CDR3 DNA is TGTGCCAGCAGGTTCGGCAGGGAGCGTGAGCAGTTCTTC. As protein: CASRFGREREQFF.

This clonotype was found many times. The V call is TRBV5-1, the J call TRBJ1-2; no definite D call. In germline, CDR1 is SGHRS, CDR2 YFSETQ. The CDR3 spans 12 residues. Trimming removed 0 bases from V and 8 bases from J, with 8 bases in between. The DNA of the CDR3 is TGCGCCAGCAGCTTGGATGGTAAAGGCTACACCTTC. Translation: CASSLDGKGYTF.

Worth noting for this clonotype: A much larger clone sits a single nucleotide away, making a read error possible. CDR3 loop: CASSLGLRGSPYNEKFF. The CDR3 coding sequence is TGCGCCAGCAGCTTGGGCCTCCGCGGGTCCCCCTACAATGAGAAGTTCTTC. The chain joins TRBV5-1 to TRBJ2-1; tentatively, D is TRBD2 (5 bases). The CDR3 sequence is 17 residues long. Germline V gene sequence: CDR1 SGHRS, CDR2 YFSETQ.

There are many counts of this clonotype. The chain links TRBV5-1 to TRBJ2-5, with TRBD2 as a possible D gene (5 bases). This CDR3 is 13 amino acids long. V lost 4 bases and J 5 bases, leaving 12 bases between the germline ends. Germline V CDR1 and CDR2: SGHRS, YFSETQ. The CDR3 loop reads CASSGSDGETQYF. The CDR3 bases are TGCGCCAGCAGCGGGAGCGACGGTGAGACCCAGTACTTC.

The V and J genes are TRBV7-8 and TRBJ1-2, with D unclear. V lost 4 bases and J 4 bases, leaving 4 bases between the germline ends. The CDR3 contains 11 residues. Germline values: CDR1 SGHVS, CDR2 FQNEAQ. Here the CDR3 DNA reads TGTGCCAGCAGCTCAGTCTATGGCTACACCTTC. Amino acid sequence: CASSSVYGYTF.

There are many counts of this clonotype. Here the CDR3 DNA reads TGTGCCAGCAGTTCACAGGGAACAGATACGCAGTATTTT. Translated, it gives CASSSQGTDTQYF. V and J are TRBV28 and TRBJ2-3; the D gene is possibly TRBD1 (6 bases). CDR1 is MDHEN and CDR2 is SYDVKM in the germline V gene. This CDR3 is 13 amino acids long. Trimming stripped 4 bases from V and 3 bases from J, with 8 bases between.

The table lists this clonotype with a few counts. V usage is TRBV28 and J usage is TRBJ2-4; TRBD2 is a possible D gene (7 bases). V was trimmed by 8 bases and J by 0 bases, leaving 14 bases between them. This CDR3 spans 15 amino acids. Germline assignment: CDR1 MDHEN and CDR2 SYDVKM. CDR3 loop: CASGGDTLAKNIQYF. The CDR3 nucleotides read TGTGCCAGCGGGGGGGACACTCTAGCCAAAAACATTCAGTACTTC.

This clonotype was seen ten or more times. This chain joins TRBV7-2 and TRBJ2-3; TRBD2 matches 9 bases. Germline-derived CDR1 and CDR2 are SGHTA and FQGNSA. The V segment lost 3 bases and the J segment 4 bases; nucleotides outside the gene matches: 8. The CDR3 length is 16 residues. CDR3 nucleotides: TGTGCCAGCAGCTTTATAGCGGGAGCCACCCCAGATACGCAGTATTTT. This gives the protein CASSFIAGATPDTQYF.

This clonotype was detected only a few times. The rearrangement joins TRBV20-1 to TRBJ2-2, with D hard to call. V was cut by 3 bases and J by 6 bases, with 20 bases left in between. The CDR3 has 16 amino acids. Germline CDR1 is DFQATT and CDR2 is SNEGSKA (reference sequence). Here the CDR3 DNA reads TGCAGTGCTAGGGATCCTTCTTTAGGGTTCTCCGGGGAGCTGTTTTTT. Protein product: CSARDPSLGFSGELFF.

This clonotype showed up many times. The V gene is TRBV19, the J gene TRBJ1-2; TRBD1 might be the D (5 bases). Germline V gene lookup returns CDR1 LNHDA and CDR2 SQIVND (reference sequence). There are 16 residues in the CDR3. V was cut by 3 bases and J by 8 bases, with 22 bases left in between. Here the CDR3 reads CASSIGLDDSRDGYTF. The CDR3 DNA reads as TGTGCCAGTAGTATTGGTCTCGACGACAGTCGGGACGGCTACACCTTC.